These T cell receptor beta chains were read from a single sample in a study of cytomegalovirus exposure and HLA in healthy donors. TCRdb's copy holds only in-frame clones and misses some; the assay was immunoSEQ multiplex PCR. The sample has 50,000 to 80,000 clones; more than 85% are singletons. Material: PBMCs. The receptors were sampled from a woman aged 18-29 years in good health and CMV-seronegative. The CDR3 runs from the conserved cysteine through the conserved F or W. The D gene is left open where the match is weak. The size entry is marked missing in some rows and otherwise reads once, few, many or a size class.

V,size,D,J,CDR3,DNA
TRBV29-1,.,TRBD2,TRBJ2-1,CSVDVGEGPIGSEQFF,TGCAGCGTTGATGTTGGGGAGGGACCCATCGGTAGTGAGCAGTTCTTC
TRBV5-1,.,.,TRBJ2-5,CASSLTTWGLLNQETQYF,TGCGCCAGCAGCTTAACCACCTGGGGGCTACTCAACCAAGAGACCCAGTACTTC
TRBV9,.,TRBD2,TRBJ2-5,CASSPVGGIETQYF,TGTGCCAGCAGCCCTGTGGGGGGGATAGAGACCCAGTACTTC
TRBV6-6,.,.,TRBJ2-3,CASMWEGQTDTQYF,TGTGCCAGCATGTGGGAGGGACAAACAGATACGCAGTATTTT
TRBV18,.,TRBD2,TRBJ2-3,CASSLREGSTDTQYF,TGTGCCAGCTCACTACGGGAGGGGAGCACAGATACGCAGTATTTT
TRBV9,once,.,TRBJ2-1,CASSTGTQGANEQFF,TGTGCCAGCAGCACGGGGACACAAGGGGCCAATGAGCAGTTCTTC
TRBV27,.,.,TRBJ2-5,CASRGAWGDPTGETQYF,TGTGCCAGCAGGGGGGCGTGGGGCGACCCAACCGGGGAGACCCAGTACTTC
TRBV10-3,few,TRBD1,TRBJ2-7,CAISTGDEQYF,TGTGCCATTTCTACAGGGGATGAGCAGTACTTC
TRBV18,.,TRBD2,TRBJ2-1,CASSPSGLAVRVGAANEQFF,TGTGCCAGCTCGCCGTCGGGACTAGCGGTCCGGGTCGGGGCGGCTAATGAGCAGTTCTTC
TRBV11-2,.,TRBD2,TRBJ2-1,CASSPWTSGKNEQFF,TGTGCCAGCAGCCCCTGGACTAGCGGGAAGAATGAGCAGTTCTTC
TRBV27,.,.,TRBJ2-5,CASSKRTQETQYF,TGTGCCAGCAGTAAGCGTACACAAGAGACCCAGTACTTC
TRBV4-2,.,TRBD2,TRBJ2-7,CASSGNRAGGPYEQYF,TGTGCCAGCAGCGGGAACCGGGCGGGGGGTCCGTACGAGCAGTACTTC
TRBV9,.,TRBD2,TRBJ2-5,CASSLAVQETQYF,TGTGCCAGCAGCCTAGCGGTCCAAGAGACCCAGTACTTC
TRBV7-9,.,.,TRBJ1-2,CASSRTAYYGYTF,TGTGCCAGCAGCCGGACAGCCTACTATGGCTACACCTTC
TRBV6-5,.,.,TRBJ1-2,CASSRGAYGYTF,TGTGCCAGCAGCAGAGGCGCCTATGGCTACACCTTC
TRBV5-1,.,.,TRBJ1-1,CASSPLGQLNTEAFF,TGCGCCAGCAGCCCCTTAGGACAGTTGAACACTGAAGCTTTCTTT
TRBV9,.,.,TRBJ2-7,CASSVRGLEQYF,TGTGCCAGCAGCGTACGAGGTCTCGAGCAGTACTTC
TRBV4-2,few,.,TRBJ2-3,CASSQDLMLGGGTDTQYF,TGTGCCAGCAGCCAAGATCTAATGCTAGGCGGGGGCACAGATACGCAGTATTTT
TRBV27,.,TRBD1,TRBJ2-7,CASSYGTDAAEQYF,TGTGCCAGCAGCTACGGGACAGACGCCGCCGAGCAGTACTTC
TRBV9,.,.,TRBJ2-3,CASSRLDTQYF,TGTGCCAGCTCCCGGTTGGATACGCAGTATTTT
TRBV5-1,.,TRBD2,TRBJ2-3,CASSSPSGLVHTQYF,TGCGCCAGCAGCTCCCCCTCGGGACTAGTTCATACGCAGTATTTT
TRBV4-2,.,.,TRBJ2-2,CASEEGLGTGELFF,TGTGCCAGCGAGGAGGGCCTTGGCACCGGGGAGCTGTTTTTT
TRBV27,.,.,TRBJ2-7,CASKHGGPNEQYF,TGTGCCAGCAAGCATGGGGGCCCCAACGAGCAGTACTTC
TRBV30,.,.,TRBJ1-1,CAWSGLGRGRTEAFF,TGTGCCTGGAGTGGTTTGGGGCGAGGTCGCACTGAAGCTTTCTTT
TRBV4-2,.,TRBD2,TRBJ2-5,CASSQNPSGALKTQYF,TGTGCCAGCAGCCAAAACCCTAGCGGGGCCCTTAAGACCCAGTACTTC
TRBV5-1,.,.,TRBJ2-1,CASRARQDGNNEQFF,TGCGCCAGCCGAGCTAGACAGGACGGTAACAATGAGCAGTTCTTC
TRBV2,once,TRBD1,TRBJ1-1,CASRRWGTGPFF,TGTGCCAGCAGGCGGTGGGGGACAGGGCCCTTCTTT
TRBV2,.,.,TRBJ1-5,CASSETYSNQPQHF,TGTGCCAGCAGTGAAACCTATAGCAATCAGCCCCAGCATTTT
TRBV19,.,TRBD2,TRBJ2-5,CASSTGTSWGTQYF,TGTGCCAGTAGTACGGGGACTAGTTGGGGTACCCAGTACTTC
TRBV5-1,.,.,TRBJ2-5,CASSLSGVNQETQYF,TGCGCCAGCAGCTTGTCGGGAGTGAACCAAGAGACCCAGTACTTC
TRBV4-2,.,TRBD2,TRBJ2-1,CASSQDQIAGVQFF,TGTGCCAGCAGCCAAGATCAAATTGCGGGGGTTCAGTTCTTC
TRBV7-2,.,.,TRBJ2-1,CASSLPRSYNEQFF,TGTGCCAGCAGCTTACCGAGGTCCTACAATGAGCAGTTCTTC
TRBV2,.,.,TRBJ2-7,CASMWDTLLAHEQYF,TGTGCCAGCATGTGGGACACTTTATTGGCGCACGAGCAGTACTTC
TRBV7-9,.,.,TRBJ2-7,CASSLALQGSSYEQYF,TGTGCCAGCAGCTTAGCGTTGCAGGGTAGCTCCTACGAGCAGTACTTC
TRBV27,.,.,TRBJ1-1,CASSLSMEGTEAFF,TGTGCCAGCAGCCTCTCTATGGAGGGCACTGAAGCTTTCTTT
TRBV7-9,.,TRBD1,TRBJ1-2,CASSPGQGYGYTF,TGTGCCAGCAGCCCCGGACAGGGCTATGGCTACACCTTC
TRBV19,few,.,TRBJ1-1,CASSPGTLNTEAFF,TGTGCCAGTAGTCCCGGGACACTGAACACTGAAGCTTTCTTT
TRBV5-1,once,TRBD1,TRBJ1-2,CASSLAQGDYGYTF,TGCGCCAGCAGCTTGGCACAGGGGGACTATGGCTACACCTTC
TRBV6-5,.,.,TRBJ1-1,CASRAAMNTEAFF,TGTGCCAGCAGGGCGGCAATGAACACTGAAGCTTTCTTT
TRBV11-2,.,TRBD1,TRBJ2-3,CASSSRGQGDNTDTQYF,TGTGCCAGCAGCTCCCGGGGACAGGGGGATAACACAGATACGCAGTATTTT
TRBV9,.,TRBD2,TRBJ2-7,CASSVFSSGVDEQYF,TGTGCCAGCAGCGTATTTTCTAGCGGGGTCGACGAGCAGTACTTC
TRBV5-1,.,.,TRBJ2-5,CASSLLGGPQETQYF,TGCGCCAGCAGCTTGTTAGGGGGACCCCAAGAGACCCAGTACTTC
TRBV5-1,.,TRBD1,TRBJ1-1,CASSSGQDTEAFF,TGCGCCAGCAGCTCGGGACAGGACACTGAAGCTTTCTTT
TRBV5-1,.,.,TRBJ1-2,CASRLWTADGYTF,TGCGCCAGCAGGTTATGGACAGCCGATGGCTACACCTTC
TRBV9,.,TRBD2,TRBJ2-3,CASSARGTSGRGVTDTQYF,TGTGCCAGCAGCGCCCGAGGGACTAGCGGGAGGGGGGTGACAGATACGCAGTATTTT
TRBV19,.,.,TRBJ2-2,CASRVTVANTGELFF,TGTGCCAGTAGGGTGACAGTGGCGAACACCGGGGAGCTGTTTTTT
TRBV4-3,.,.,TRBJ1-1,CASSSQVNTEAFF,TGCGCCAGCAGTTCACAGGTGAACACTGAAGCTTTCTTT
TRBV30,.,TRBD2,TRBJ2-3,CAWSSGGGDTQYF,TGTGCCTGGAGTAGCGGGGGGGGAGATACGCAGTATTTT
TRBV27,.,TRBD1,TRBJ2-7,CASSLNRDRVYEQYF,TGTGCCAGCAGTCTAAACCGGGACAGGGTTTACGAGCAGTACTTC
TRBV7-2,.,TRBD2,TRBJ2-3,CASSLDPSGGETQYF,TGTGCCAGCAGCTTAGATCCTAGCGGGGGGGAGACGCAGTATTTT
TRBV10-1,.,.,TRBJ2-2,CASSDGTQITGELFF,TGCGCCAGCAGTGACGGGACTCAAATCACCGGGGAGCTGTTTTTT
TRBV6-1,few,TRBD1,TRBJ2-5,CASRDRVLETQYF,TGTGCCAGCCGGGACAGGGTCCTGGAGACCCAGTACTTC
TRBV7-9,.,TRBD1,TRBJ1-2,CASSPGQGNYGYTF,TGTGCCAGCAGCCCGGGACAGGGGAACTATGGCTACACCTTC
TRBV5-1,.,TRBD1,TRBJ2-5,CASSWGTGEETQYF,TGCGCCAGCAGCTGGGGTACAGGGGAAGAGACCCAGTACTTC
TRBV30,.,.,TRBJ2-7,CAQRLASYEQYF,TGTGCCCAACGACTCGCCTCCTACGAGCAGTACTTC
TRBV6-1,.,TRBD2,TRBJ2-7,CASSPGLATAYEQYF,TGTGCCAGCAGCCCGGGACTAGCGACGGCCTACGAGCAGTACTTC
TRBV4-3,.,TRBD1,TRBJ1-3,CASSQNRGPGNTIYF,TGCGCCAGCAGCCAGAACAGGGGGCCTGGAAACACCATATATTTT
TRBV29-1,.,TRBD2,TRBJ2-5,CSGGIGGGRETQYF,TGCAGCGGAGGAATAGGCGGGGGGCGTGAGACCCAGTACTTC